Sequencing of this T cell receptor (beta chain) was carried out in a study of blood T cell repertoires in COVID-19. This table comes from immunoSEQ multiplex PCR, and its TCRdb copy is limited to in-frame clones, with some not included. The data hold roughly 100,000 clones, with roughly 72% observed a single time. Germline CDR1 reads KGHSH; CDR2 reads LQKENI. Trimming left V 3 bases short and J 2 bases short, with 8 bases between. This CDR3 has 13 amino acids. Material: peripheral blood. This sequence joins TRBV18 and TRBJ2-7, with no clear D. This clonotype originated in an older man with acute or convalescent COVID-19. The CDR3 loop reads CASSPPGAYEQYF. CDR3 DNA: TGTGCCAGCTCACCGCCGGGTGCCTACGAGCAGTACTTC.